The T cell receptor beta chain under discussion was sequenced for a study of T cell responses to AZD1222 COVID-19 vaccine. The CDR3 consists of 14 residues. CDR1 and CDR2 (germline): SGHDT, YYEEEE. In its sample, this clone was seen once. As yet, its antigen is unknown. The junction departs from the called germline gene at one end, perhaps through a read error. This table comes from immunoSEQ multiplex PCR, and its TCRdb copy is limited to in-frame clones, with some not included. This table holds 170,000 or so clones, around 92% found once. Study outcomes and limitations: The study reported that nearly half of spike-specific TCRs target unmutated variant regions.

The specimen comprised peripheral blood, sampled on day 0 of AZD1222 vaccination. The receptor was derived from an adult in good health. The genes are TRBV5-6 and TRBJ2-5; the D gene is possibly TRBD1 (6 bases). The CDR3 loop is CASRQGPLKENQYF. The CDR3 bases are TGTGCCAGCAGACAGGGTCCCCTGAAGGAGAACCAGTACTTC. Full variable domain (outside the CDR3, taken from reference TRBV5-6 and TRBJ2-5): DAGVTQSPTHLIKTRGQQVTLRCSPKSGHDTVSWYQQALGQGPQFIFQYYEEEERQRGNFPDRFSGHQFPNYSSELNVNALLLGDSALYLCASRQGPLKENQYFGPGTRLLVL.